This TCR beta chain is from a study of long-term antiretroviral therapy in people with HIV. The run of the v3.0 immunoSEQ assay was at survey level. Sequencing used immunoSEQ multiplex PCR; TCRdb keeps in-frame clones, though not all of them. The table records 34,000 or so clones, over 85% of them present only once. Per donor, a minimum of one pre-ART and a minimum of two post-ART PBMC samples were available. The CDR3 loop spans 13 amino acids. The gene calls are TRBV12-1 and TRBJ1-2. TRBV12-1 is deemed a pseudogene. The receptor comes from a woman aged 45-65 years with HIV. Here the sequenced sample was unsorted PBMCs, taken approximately 5 years after starting antiretroviral therapy. The CDR3 spells CASPPGASYGYTF. For the CDR3, the DNA is TGTGCCAGCCCCCCCGGGGCTAGCTATGGCTACACCTTC.